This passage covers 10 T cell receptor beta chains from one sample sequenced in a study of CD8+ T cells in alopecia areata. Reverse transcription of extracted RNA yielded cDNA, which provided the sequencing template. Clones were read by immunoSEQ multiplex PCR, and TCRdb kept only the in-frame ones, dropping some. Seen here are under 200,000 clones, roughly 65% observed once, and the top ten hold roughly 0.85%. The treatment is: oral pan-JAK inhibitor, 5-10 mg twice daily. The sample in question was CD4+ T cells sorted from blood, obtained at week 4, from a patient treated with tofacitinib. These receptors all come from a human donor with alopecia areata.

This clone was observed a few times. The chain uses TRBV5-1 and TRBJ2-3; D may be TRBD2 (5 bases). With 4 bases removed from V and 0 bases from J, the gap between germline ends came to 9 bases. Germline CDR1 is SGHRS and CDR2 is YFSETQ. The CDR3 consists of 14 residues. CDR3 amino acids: CASSPGDSTDTQYF. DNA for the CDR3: TGCGCCAGCAGCCCCGGGGATAGCACAGATACGCAGTATTTT. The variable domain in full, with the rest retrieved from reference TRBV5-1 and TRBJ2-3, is KAGVTQTPRYLIKTRGQQVTLSCSPISGHRSVSWYQQTPGQGLQFLFEYFSETQRNKGNFPGRFSGRQFSNSRSEMNVSTLELGDSALYLCASSPGDSTDTQYFGPGTRLTVL.

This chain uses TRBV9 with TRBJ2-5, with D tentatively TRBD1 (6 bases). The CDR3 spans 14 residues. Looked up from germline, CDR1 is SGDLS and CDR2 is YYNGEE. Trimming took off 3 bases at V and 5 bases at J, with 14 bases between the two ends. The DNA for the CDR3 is TGTGCCAGCAGCGAAGCAGGGGCTTGGGAGACCCAGTACTTC. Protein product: CASSEAGAWETQYF.

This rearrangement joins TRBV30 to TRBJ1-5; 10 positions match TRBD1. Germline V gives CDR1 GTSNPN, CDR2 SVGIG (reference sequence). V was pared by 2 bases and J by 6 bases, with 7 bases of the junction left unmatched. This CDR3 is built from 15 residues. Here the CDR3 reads CAWSPGTGDAQPQHF. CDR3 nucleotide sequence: TGTGCCTGGAGTCCTGGGACAGGGGATGCTCAGCCCCAGCATTTT.

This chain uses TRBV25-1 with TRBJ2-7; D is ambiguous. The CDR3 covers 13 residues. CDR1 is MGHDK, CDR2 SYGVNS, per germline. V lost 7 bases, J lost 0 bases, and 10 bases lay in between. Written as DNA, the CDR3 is TGTGCCAGCACCAGTGACATCTCCTACGAGCAGTACTTC. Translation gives CASTSDISYEQYF.

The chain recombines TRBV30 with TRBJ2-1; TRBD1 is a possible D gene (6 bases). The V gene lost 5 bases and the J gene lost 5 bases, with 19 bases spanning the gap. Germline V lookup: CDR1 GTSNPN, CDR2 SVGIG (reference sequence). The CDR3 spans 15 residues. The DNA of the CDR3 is TGTGCCTGGGCGCGCGGAGACAGGAGAAACAATGAGCAGTTCTTC. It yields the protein CAWARGDRRNNEQFF.

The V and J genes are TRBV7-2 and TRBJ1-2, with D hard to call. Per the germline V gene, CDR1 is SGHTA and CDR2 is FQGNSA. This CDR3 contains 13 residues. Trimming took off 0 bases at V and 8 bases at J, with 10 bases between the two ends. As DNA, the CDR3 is TGTGCCAGCAGCTTAGCGGCCGAGGGAGGCTACACCTTC. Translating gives CASSLAAEGGYTF.

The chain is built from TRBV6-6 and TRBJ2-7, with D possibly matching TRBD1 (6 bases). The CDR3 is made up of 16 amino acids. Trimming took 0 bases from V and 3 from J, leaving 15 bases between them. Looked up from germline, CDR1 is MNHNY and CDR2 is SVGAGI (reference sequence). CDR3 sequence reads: CASSYSTGMGNYEQYF. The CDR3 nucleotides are TGTGCCAGCAGTTACTCAACAGGGATGGGCAACTACGAGCAGTACTTC.

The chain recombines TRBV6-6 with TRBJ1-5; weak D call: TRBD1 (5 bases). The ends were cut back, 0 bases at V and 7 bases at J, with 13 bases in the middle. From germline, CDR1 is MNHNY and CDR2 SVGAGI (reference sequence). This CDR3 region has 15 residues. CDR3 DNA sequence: TGTGCCAGCAGTTACTCGATCAGGGTCCGCCAGCCCCAGCATTTT. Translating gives CASSYSIRVRQPQHF.

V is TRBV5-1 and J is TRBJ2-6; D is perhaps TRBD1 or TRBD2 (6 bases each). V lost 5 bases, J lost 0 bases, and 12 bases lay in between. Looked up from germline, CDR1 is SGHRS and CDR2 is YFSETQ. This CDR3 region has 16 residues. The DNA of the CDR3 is TGCGCCAGCAGGAGGGGGGAACTCTCTGGGGCCAACGTCCTGACTTTC. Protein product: CASRRGELSGANVLTF.

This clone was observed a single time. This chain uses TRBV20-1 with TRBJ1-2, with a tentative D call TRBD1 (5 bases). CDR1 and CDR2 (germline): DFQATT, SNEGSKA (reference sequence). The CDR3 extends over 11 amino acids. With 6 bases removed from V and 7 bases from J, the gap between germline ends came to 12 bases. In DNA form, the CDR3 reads TGCAGTGCCGGGGGAGCCCGTGGCTACACCTTC. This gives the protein CSAGGARGYTF.